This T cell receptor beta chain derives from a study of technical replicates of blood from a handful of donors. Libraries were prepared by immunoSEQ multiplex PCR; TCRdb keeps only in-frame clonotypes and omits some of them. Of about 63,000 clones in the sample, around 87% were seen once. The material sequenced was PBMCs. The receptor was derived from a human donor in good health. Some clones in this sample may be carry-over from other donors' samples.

CDR3 amino acids: CATRGLADFNEQFF. Written as DNA, the CDR3 is TGTGCTACGAGGGGACTAGCGGATTTCAATGAGCAGTTCTTC. The J gene is TRBJ2-1, the V gene TRBV2, with TRBD2 matching over 11 bases. The CDR3 extends over 14 amino acids. In germline, CDR1 is SNHLY, CDR2 FYNNEI.